The rows below give T cell receptor beta chains drawn from one sample of a study of shared clonotypes between healthy human individuals. The data were produced by immunoSEQ multiplex PCR, yet TCRdb's version contains in-frame clones alone and is incomplete. The sample has some 2,000,000 clones, 90% to 95% seen once; the top ten hold around 0.13%. The sample taken for sequencing was naive CD4+ T cells sorted from blood. The receptors were sampled from a man between 18 and 35 years old in good health. The conserved cysteine and the conserved F or W are not part of the CDR3 here. A D gene is named only where the DNA matches it firmly.

J gene: TRBJ1-2; D gene: TRBD1; V gene: TRBV5-6; CDR3 protein: ASSVGQGINYGYT
J gene: TRBJ2-7; D gene: TRBD2; V gene: TRBV5-1; CDR3 protein: ASRTLAGGHEQY
J gene: TRBJ2-3; D gene: NA; V gene: TRBV27; CDR3 protein: ASSFMGTDTQY
J gene: TRBJ1-2; D gene: NA; V gene: TRBV7-2; CDR3 protein: ASRLGGVDYGYT
J gene: TRBJ2-3; D gene: NA; V gene: TRBV21-1; CDR3 protein: ASSPGTQY
J gene: TRBJ2-3; D gene: NA; V gene: TRBV30; CDR3 protein: AWSLGRSSTDTQY
J gene: TRBJ2-7; D gene: TRBD1; V gene: TRBV5-4; CDR3 protein: ASSYEQGAAI
J gene: TRBJ2-3; D gene: NA; V gene: TRBV27; CDR3 protein: ASSLYLGGATDTQY
J gene: TRBJ2-1; D gene: NA; V gene: TRBV18; CDR3 protein: ASSPDSTGNEQF
J gene: TRBJ1-1; D gene: TRBD1; V gene: TRBV19; CDR3 protein: ASGDRMNTEAF
J gene: TRBJ2-3; D gene: NA; V gene: TRBV4-3; CDR3 protein: ASSQIRGTSTDTQY
J gene: TRBJ2-1; D gene: NA; V gene: TRBV7-9; CDR3 protein: ASSPELGLNEQF
J gene: TRBJ1-6; D gene: NA; V gene: TRBV6-4; CDR3 protein: ASSDSAGYNSPLH
J gene: TRBJ2-4; D gene: TRBD1; V gene: TRBV6-1; CDR3 protein: ASWRQGAAIQY
J gene: TRBJ2-1; D gene: TRBD1; V gene: TRBV4-1; CDR3 protein: ASSPGQGRDEQF
J gene: TRBJ2-7; D gene: NA; V gene: TRBV6-1; CDR3 protein: ASRRGLYYEQY
J gene: TRBJ1-1; D gene: NA; V gene: TRBV28; CDR3 protein: ASSSSGMNTEAF
J gene: TRBJ1-1; D gene: TRBD1; V gene: TRBV27; CDR3 protein: ASSLSGQVSGEAF
J gene: TRBJ1-1; D gene: NA; V gene: TRBV10-3; CDR3 protein: AISEFGGEGPEAF
J gene: TRBJ1-1; D gene: NA; V gene: TRBV28; CDR3 protein: ASSLEWGAAAF
J gene: TRBJ1-4; D gene: NA; V gene: TRBV18; CDR3 protein: ASSPNEEKLF
J gene: TRBJ2-7; D gene: TRBD1; V gene: TRBV10-1; CDR3 protein: ASSPGQLYEQY
J gene: TRBJ1-2; D gene: NA; V gene: TRBV7-2; CDR3 protein: ASSPARANYGYT
J gene: TRBJ2-1; D gene: NA; V gene: TRBV5-6; CDR3 protein: ASSLVGADGYNEQF
J gene: TRBJ2-2; D gene: NA; V gene: TRBV2; CDR3 protein: ASDLVGGTGELF
J gene: TRBJ2-2; D gene: NA; V gene: TRBV30; CDR3 protein: AWIRSKTGGGELF
J gene: TRBJ2-1; D gene: TRBD2; V gene: TRBV5-1; CDR3 protein: ASSLGGTSGIYNEQF
J gene: TRBJ1-2; D gene: NA; V gene: TRBV6-5; CDR3 protein: ASRKTQGNYGYT
J gene: TRBJ2-7; D gene: TRBD1; V gene: TRBV5-1; CDR3 protein: ASSWETGTYEQY
J gene: TRBJ2-3; D gene: TRBD2; V gene: TRBV5-4; CDR3 protein: ASSSEWRGGPDTQY
J gene: TRBJ2-1; D gene: NA; V gene: TRBV9; CDR3 protein: ASSVGRSDMGEQF
J gene: TRBJ1-5; D gene: NA; V gene: TRBV7-7; CDR3 protein: ASSSDLNQPQH
J gene: TRBJ2-7; D gene: TRBD2; V gene: TRBV11-2; CDR3 protein: ASSLGRSGSIVHEQY
J gene: TRBJ1-2; D gene: NA; V gene: TRBV5-6; CDR3 protein: ASSLNGRRGGYT
J gene: TRBJ1-1; D gene: NA; V gene: TRBV7-9; CDR3 protein: ASSLEGSSMNTEAF
J gene: TRBJ2-1; D gene: NA; V gene: TRBV11-2; CDR3 protein: ASSFMGKRSYNEQF
J gene: TRBJ2-7; D gene: NA; V gene: TRBV19; CDR3 protein: ASMVAAHSYEQY
J gene: TRBJ2-1; D gene: TRBD2; V gene: TRBV4-2; CDR3 protein: ASSQDSGGAPYNEQF
J gene: TRBJ2-7; D gene: TRBD1; V gene: TRBV6-6; CDR3 protein: ASSFSGGPSYEQY
J gene: TRBJ1-3; D gene: NA; V gene: TRBV11-2; CDR3 protein: ASSQTQQGKGNTIY
J gene: TRBJ2-2; D gene: NA; V gene: TRBV5-1; CDR3 protein: ASSLDSLNTGELF
J gene: TRBJ1-1; D gene: NA; V gene: TRBV7-9; CDR3 protein: ASSFEGTEAF
J gene: TRBJ2-2; D gene: NA; V gene: TRBV2; CDR3 protein: ASSVLGGKNVPGELF
J gene: TRBJ2-3; D gene: TRBD2; V gene: TRBV10-1; CDR3 protein: ASSSGLAGPDTQY
J gene: TRBJ1-6; D gene: TRBD1; V gene: TRBV6-1; CDR3 protein: ASSQRGQGDSPLH
J gene: TRBJ2-3; D gene: NA; V gene: TRBV6-5; CDR3 protein: ASSYFRGTDTQY